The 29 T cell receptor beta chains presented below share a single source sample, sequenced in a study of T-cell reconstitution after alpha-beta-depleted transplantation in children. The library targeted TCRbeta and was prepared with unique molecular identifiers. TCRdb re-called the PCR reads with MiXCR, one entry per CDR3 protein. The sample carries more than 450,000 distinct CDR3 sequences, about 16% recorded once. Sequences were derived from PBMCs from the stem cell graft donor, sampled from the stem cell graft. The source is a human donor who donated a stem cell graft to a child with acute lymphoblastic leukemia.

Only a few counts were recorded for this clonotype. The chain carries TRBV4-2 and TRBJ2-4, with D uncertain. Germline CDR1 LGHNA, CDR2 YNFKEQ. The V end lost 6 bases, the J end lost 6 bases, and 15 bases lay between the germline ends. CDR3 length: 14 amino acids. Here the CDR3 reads CASRPFGGVNIQYF. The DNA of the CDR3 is TGTGCCAGCAGACCGTTCGGTGGGGTAAACATTCAGTACTTC.

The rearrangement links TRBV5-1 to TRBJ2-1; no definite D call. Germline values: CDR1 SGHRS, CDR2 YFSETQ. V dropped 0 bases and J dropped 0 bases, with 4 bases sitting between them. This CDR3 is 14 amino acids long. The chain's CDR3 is CASSLEDSYNEQFF. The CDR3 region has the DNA TGCGCCAGCAGCTTGGAGGACTCCTACAATGAGCAGTTCTTC.

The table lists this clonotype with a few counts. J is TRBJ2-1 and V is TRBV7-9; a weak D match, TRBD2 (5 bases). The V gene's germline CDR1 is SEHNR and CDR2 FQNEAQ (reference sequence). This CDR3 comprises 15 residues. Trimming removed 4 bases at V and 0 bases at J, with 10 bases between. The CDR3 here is CASSSRGGSYNEQFF. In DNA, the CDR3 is TGTGCCAGCAGCTCCAGAGGAGGCTCCTACAATGAGCAGTTCTTC.

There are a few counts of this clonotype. This CDR3 is CASSRTVTSQPQHF. The CDR3 DNA reads TGTGCCAGCAGTCGGACAGTTACGAGTCAGCCCCAGCATTTT. The chain carries TRBV12-3 or TRBV12-4 and TRBJ1-5; D might be TRBD1 (6 bases). The CDR3 consists of 14 residues. V lost 5 bases and J 6 bases, leaving 14 bases between the germline ends.

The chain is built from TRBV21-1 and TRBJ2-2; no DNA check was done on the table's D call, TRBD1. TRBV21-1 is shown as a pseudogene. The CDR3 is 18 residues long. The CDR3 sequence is CASSKAVWQGKSTGELFF. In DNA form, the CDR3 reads TGTGCCAGCAGCAAAGCCGTATGGCAGGGAAAATCCACCGGGGAGCTGTTTTTT.

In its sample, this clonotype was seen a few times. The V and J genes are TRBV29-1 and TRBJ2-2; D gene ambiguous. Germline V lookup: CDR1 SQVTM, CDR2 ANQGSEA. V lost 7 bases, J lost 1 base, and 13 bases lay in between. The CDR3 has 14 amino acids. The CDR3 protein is CSALPARNTGELFF. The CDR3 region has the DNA TGCAGCGCCCTCCCCGCACGGAACACCGGGGAGCTGTTTTTT.

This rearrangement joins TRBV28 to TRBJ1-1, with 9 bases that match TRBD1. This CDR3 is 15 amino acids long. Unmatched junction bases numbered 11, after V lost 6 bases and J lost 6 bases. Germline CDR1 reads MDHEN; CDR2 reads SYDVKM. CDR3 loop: CASSIPGQGRAEAFF. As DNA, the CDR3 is TGTGCCAGCAGCATCCCGGGACAGGGTCGCGCTGAAGCTTTCTTT.

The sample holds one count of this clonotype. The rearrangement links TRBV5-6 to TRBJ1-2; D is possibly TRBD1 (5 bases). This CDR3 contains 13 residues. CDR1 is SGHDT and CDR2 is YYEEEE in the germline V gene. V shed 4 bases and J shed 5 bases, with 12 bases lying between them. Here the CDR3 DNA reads TGTGCCAGCAGCGGGGGAGTCCCATATGGCTACACCTTC. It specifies CASSGGVPYGYTF.

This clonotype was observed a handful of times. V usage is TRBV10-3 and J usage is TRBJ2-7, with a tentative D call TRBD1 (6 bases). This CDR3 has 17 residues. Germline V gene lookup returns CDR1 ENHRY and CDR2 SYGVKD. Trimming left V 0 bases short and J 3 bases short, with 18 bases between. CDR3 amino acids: CAISESVKRPGDYEQYF. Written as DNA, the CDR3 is TGTGCCATCAGTGAGTCAGTGAAACGTCCAGGGGACTACGAGCAGTACTTC.

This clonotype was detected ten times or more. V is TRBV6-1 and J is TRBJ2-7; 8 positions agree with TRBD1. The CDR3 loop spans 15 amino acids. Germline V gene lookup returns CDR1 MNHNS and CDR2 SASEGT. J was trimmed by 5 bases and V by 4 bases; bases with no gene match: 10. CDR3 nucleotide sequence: TGTGCCAGCAGTGCTGAAAGGACAGGGTCCCACGAGCAGTACTTC. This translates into CASSAERTGSHEQYF.

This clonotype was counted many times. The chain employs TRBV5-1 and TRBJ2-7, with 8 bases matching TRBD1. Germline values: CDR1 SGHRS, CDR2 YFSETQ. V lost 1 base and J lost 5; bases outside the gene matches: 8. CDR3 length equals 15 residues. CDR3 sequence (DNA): TGCGCCAGCAGCTTGTCAGGGGGCGGTGGGAACGAGCAGTACTTC. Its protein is CASSLSGGGGNEQYF.

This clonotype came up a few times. The CDR3 loop reads CASSPQGSDQPQHF. The CDR3 DNA reads TGCGCCAGCAGCCCACAGGGGTCAGATCAGCCCCAGCATTTT. The V and J genes are TRBV5-1 and TRBJ1-5; 7 bases match TRBD1. The CDR3 runs to 14 residues. CDR1 is SGHRS and CDR2 is YFSETQ in the germline V gene. The ends lost 4 bases at V and 5 bases at J; junction bases unmatched: 6.

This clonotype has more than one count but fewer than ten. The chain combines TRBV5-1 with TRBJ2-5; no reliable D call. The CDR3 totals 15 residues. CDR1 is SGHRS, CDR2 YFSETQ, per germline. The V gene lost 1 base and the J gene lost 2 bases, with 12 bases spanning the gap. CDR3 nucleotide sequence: TGCGCCAGCAGCTTGACGGTTAACCAACAAGAGACCCAGTACTTC. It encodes CASSLTVNQQETQYF.

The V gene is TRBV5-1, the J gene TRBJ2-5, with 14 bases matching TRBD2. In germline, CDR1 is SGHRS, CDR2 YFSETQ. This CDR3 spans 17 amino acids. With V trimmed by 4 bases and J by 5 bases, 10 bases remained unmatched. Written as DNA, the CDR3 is TGCGCCAGCAGCACAGGGACTAGCGGGAGTCGGAGGGAGACCCAGTACTTC. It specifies CASSTGTSGSRRETQYF.

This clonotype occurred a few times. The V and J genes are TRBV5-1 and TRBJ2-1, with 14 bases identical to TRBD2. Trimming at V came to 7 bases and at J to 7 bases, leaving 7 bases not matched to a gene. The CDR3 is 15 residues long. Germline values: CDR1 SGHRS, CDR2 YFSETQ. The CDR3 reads CASLSGTSGRNEQFF. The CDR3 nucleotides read TGCGCCAGCCTAAGCGGGACTAGCGGGAGAAATGAGCAGTTCTTC.

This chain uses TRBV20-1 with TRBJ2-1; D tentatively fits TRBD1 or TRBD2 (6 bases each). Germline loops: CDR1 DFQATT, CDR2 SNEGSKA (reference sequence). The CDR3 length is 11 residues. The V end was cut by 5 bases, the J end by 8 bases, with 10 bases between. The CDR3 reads CSARRGYEQFF. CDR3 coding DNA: TGCAGTGCTCGGAGGGGGTATGAGCAGTTCTTC.

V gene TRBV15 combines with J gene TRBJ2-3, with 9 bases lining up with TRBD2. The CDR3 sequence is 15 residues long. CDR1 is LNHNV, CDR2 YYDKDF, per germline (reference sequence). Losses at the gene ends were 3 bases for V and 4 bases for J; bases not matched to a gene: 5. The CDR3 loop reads CATSSAGGIADTQYF. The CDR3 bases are TGTGCCACCAGCAGTGCGGGAGGGATTGCAGATACGCAGTATTTT.

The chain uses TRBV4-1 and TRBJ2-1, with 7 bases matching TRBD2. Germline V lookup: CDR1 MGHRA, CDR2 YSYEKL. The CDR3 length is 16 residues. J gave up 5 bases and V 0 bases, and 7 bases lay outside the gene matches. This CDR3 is CASSQEAGLPNNEQFF. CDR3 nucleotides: TGCGCCAGCAGCCAAGAAGCGGGGCTCCCCAACAATGAGCAGTTCTTC.

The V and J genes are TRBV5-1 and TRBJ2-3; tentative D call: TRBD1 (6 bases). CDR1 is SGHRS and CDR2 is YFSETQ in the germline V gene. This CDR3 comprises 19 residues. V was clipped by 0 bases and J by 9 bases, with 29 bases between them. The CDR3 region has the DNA TGCGCCAGCAGCTTGGATACATACTACGGGGCGAATACCAGGGGAACGCAGTATTTT. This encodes CASSLDTYYGANTRGTQYF. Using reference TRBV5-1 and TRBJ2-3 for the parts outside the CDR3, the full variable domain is KAGVTQTPRYLIKTRGQQVTLSCSPISGHRSVSWYQQTPGQGLQFLFEYFSETQRNKGNFPGRFSGRQFSNSRSEMNVSTLELGDSALYLCASSLDTYYGANTRGTQYFGPGTRLTVL.

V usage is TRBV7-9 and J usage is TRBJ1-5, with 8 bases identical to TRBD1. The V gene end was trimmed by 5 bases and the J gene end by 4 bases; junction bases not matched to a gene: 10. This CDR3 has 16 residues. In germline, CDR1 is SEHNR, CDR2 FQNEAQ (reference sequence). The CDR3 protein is CASSNNDRGPNQPQHF. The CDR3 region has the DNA TGTGCCAGCAGCAACAACGACAGGGGTCCTAATCAGCCCCAGCATTTT.

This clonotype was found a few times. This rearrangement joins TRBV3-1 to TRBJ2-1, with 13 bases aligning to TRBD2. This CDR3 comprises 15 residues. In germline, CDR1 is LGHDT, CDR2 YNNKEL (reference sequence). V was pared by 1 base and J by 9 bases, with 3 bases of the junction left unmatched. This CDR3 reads CASSQGTSGRLEQFF. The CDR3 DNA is TGTGCCAGCAGCCAAGGGACTAGCGGGAGACTTGAGCAGTTCTTC.

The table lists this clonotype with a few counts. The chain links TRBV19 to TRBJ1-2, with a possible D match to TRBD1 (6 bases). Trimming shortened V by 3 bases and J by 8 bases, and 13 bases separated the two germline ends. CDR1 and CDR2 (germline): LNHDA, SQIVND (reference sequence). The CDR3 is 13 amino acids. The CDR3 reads CASSIDRHGGYTF. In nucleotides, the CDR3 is TGTGCCAGTAGTATCGACAGGCACGGCGGCTACACCTTC.

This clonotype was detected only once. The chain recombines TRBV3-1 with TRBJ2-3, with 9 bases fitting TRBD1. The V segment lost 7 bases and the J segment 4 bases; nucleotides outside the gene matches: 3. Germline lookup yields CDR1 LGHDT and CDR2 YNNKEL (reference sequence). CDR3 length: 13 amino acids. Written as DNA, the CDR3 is TGTGCCAGCAAAAGACAGGGGGCAGATACGCAGTATTTT. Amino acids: CASKRQGADTQYF.

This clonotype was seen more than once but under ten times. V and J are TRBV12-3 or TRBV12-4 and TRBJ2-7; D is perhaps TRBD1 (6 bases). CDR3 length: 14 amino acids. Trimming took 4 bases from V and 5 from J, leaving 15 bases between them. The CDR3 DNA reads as TGTGCCAGCAGTTCTCCTTGGGACACACACGAGCAGTACTTC. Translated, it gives CASSSPWDTHEQYF.

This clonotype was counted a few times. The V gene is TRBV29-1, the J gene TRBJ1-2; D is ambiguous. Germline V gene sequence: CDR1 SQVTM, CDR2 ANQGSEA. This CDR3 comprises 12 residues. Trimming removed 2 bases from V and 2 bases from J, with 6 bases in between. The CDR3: CSVELGNYGYTF. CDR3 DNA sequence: TGCAGCGTTGAACTGGGAAACTATGGCTACACCTTC.

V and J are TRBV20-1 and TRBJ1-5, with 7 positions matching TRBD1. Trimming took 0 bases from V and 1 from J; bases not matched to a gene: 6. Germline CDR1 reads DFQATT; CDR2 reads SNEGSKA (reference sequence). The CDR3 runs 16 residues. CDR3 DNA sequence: TGCAGTGCTAGAGATTCTTCAGGGGGAAGCAATCAGCCCCAGCATTTT. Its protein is CSARDSSGGSNQPQHF.

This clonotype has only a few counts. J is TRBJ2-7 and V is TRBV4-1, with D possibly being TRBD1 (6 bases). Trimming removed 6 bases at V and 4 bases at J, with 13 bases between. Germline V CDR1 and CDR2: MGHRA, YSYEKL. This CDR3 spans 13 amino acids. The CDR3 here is CASSDRNRYEQYF. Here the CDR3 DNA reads TGCGCCAGCAGTGACAGGAATCGATACGAGCAGTACTTC.

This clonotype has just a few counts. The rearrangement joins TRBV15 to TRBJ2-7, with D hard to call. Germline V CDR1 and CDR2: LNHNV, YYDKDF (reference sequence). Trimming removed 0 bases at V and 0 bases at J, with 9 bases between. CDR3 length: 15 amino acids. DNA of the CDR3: TGTGCCACCAGCAGAGATCAGGCCAGCTCCTACGAGCAGTACTTC. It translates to CATSRDQASSYEQYF.

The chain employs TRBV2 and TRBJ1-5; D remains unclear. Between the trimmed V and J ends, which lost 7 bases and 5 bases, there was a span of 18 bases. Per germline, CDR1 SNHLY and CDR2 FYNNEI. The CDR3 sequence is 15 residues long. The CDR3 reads CASNRAGSPYQPQHF. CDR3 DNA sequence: TGTGCCAGCAACCGCGCGGGGAGCCCTTATCAGCCCCAGCATTTT. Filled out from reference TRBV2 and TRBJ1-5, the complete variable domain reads EPEVTQTPSHQVTQMGQEVILRCVPISNHLYFYWYRQILGQKVEFLVSFYNNEISEKSEIFDDQFSVERPDGSNFTLKIRSTKLEDSAMYFCASNRAGSPYQPQHFGDGTRLSIL.